The rows below give T cell receptor beta chains drawn from one sample of a study of Graves' ophthalmopathy and Graves' hyperthyroidism. TCRdb reanalysed the multiplex PCR reads using MiXCR and keeps one entry per CDR3 protein. Among about 600,000 distinct CDR3 sequences listed, under 45% were seen once. The sample was peripheral blood or thyroid tissue (not recorded which). These receptors were collected from an adult man with Graves' hyperthyroidism. CDR3s include the opening cysteine and the closing phenylalanine or tryptophan. The order of the fields is V gene, D gene, J gene, clone size, CDR3 DNA, CDR3 protein. A D gene is named only where the DNA matches it firmly. The listing skips clone size in some rows; elsewhere it reads once, few, many or a size class.

TRBV5-4	-	TRBJ1-5	few	TGCGCCAGCAGCCAAGATTTGGGGGCCAGCAATCAGCCCCAGCATTTT	CASSQDLGASNQPQHF
TRBV7-9	-	TRBJ2-3	-	TGTGCCAGCAGCTGGGCCTCCAGCACAGATACGCAGTATTTT	CASSWASSTDTQYF
TRBV18	TRBD2	TRBJ2-7	many	TGTGCCAGCTCCTCCTACCGGGAGGCCTACGAGCAGTACTTC	CASSSYREAYEQYF
TRBV20-1	-	TRBJ2-1	-	TGCAGTGCTTCCAGGGGCCGTGGGAATGAGCAGTTCTTC	CSASRGRGNEQFF
TRBV5-1	TRBD1	TRBJ1-1	many	TGCGCCAGCAGCTTGGGGACAGGGGGCATGGCTGAAGCTTTCTTT	CASSLGTGGMAEAFF
TRBV20-1	TRBD1	TRBJ2-6	-	TGCAGTGCCAGCAGTCAGACAGGGGGCGGGATAGGCTCTGGGGCCAACGTCCTGACTTTC	CSASSQTGGGIGSGANVLTF
TRBV19	TRBD2	TRBJ2-1	-	TGTGCCAGTAGTTCCTCGCAGGGACTAGCGGGGACTCACTCCTACAATGAGCAGTTCTTC	CASSSSQGLAGTHSYNEQFF
TRBV7-2	TRBD2	TRBJ2-7	many	TGTGCCAGCAGCTCTAGCGGGAACTACGAGCAGTACTTC	CASSSSGNYEQYF
TRBV24-1	TRBD2	TRBJ2-1	-	TGTGCCACCAGTGACCGGACTAGCGGGAGCGGATATGAGCAGTTCTTC	CATSDRTSGSGYEQFF
TRBV12-3/TRBV12-4	-	TRBJ1-3	few	TGTGCCAGCAGTTTCGGCAGGACTACTGGAAACACCATATATTTT	CASSFGRTTGNTIYF
TRBV15	-	TRBJ2-7	-	TGTGCCACCAGCAGAGAGGGTCTAGCCGGGGAGCAGTACTTC	CATSREGLAGEQYF